The entry that follows covers one T cell receptor (beta chain) sequence. Its antigen has not been determined. The record has no base qualities; no much larger clone is one base away. The sample originates from a study of blood T cell repertoires in COVID-19 (dated by TCRdb to the early 2020s). Background on the whole study: Samples covering the acute and convalescent phases of COVID-19 were provided by collaborators in the United States, Italy and Spain. The prospective study material was composed of cDNA or gDNA derived from T cells, B-cell-depleted T cells, or PBMCs. Subjects who had been exposed to COVID-19, were actively infected with it, or had recovered from it provided the deeply sampled blood TCRbeta repertoires that made up the dataset. The repertoires were released in a freely available public database intended as a resource for research on the immune response to SARS-CoV-2. The samples were drawn from the first 160 participants of the ongoing ImmuneRACE study and from over a thousand subjects provided by 6 global collaborators. A de-identified subject ID, COVID-19 status, age in years and sex were almost always included in the sample metadata. HLA class I and class II types, where available, came from metadata supplied by the sample provider rather than from assay-based typing. General conclusions and limits of the study: How much clinical and demographic metadata was included differed by source and by participant, and the metadata was provided uncurated.

TCRbeta CDR3 regions were amplified from genomic DNA using the immunoSEQ Assay, a bias-controlled multiplex PCR. The authors processed their data as follows. The number of nucleated cells in each sample was estimated from the amplification of reference gene primers within the assay. To quantify the absolute abundance of each unique TCRbeta CDR3 rearrangement, sequence reads were collapsed and filtered. Productive Simpson clonality was computed per sample as the square root of Simpson's diversity index over productive rearrangements. This is the immuneACCESS table as TCRdb keeps it, with only in-frame sequences that have V and J called. A part of the clones is gone; compared with another copy, unresolved V genes explain less than half, and the rest is unexplained. The DNA gave D and trimming, while V, J and clone size come from that table. The sample table shows roughly 240,000 clones, and roughly 83% are seen once. Approximately 5% of the sample lies in the top ten.

One collaborating source in Seattle enrolled patients while the patients were actively infected and followed the patients over time throughout the course of disease. Each collaborating institution followed its own protocols to collect whole blood in K2EDTA tubes. For TCRbeta analysis, collaborator samples were shipped as frozen whole blood, as isolated PBMCs, or as DNA extracted from either sample type. The germline ends are 16 bases apart after V is trimmed by 5 bases and J by 6 bases. The germline V gene provides CDR1 MGHRA and CDR2 YSYEKL. CDR3 length: 14 amino acids, cysteine to phenylalanine. Just the 42-base CDR3 DNA is kept, in frame starting at base 1.

This sequence originates from a woman at least 80 years old with COVID-19, enrolled during active disease. The rearranged segments are TRBV4-1 and TRBJ1-1; perhaps TRBD1 is the D gene, with 5 bases matching. The sequencing sample was made of peripheral blood. The CDR3: CASSGMGGGAEAFF. The nucleotide sequence is TGCGCCAGCAGCGGGATGGGGGGGGGTGCTGAAGCTTTCTTT.